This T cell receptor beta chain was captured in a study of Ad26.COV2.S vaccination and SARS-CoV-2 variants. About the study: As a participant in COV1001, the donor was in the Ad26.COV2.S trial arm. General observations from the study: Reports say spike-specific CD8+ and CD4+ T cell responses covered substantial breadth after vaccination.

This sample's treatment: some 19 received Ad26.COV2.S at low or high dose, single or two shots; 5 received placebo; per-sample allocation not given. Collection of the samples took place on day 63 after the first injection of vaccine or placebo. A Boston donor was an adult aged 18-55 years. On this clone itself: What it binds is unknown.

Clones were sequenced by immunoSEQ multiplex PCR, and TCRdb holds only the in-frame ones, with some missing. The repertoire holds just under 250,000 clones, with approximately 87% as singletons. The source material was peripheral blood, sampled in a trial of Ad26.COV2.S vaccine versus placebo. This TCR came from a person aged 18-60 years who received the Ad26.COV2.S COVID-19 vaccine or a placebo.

CDR3 in DNA: TGTGCCAGCAGTTTAGCGGGCACAGATACGCAGTATTTT. This translates into CASSLAGTDTQYF. The V and J genes are TRBV2 and TRBJ2-3, with a tentative D call TRBD2 (6 bases). This CDR3 has 13 amino acids. The V end was cut by 5 bases, the J end by 1 base, with 7 bases between. Germline-derived CDR1 and CDR2 are SNHLY and FYNNEI.